This TCR beta chain is drawn from a study of beta chain features in type 1 diabetes. The CDR3 has 17 amino acids. Trimming took 6 bases from V and 5 from J; bases not matched to a gene: 11. Germline assignment: CDR1 SQVTM and CDR2 ANQGSEA. Every bit of the isolated RNA underwent reverse transcription, so sequencing read expressed TCRB transcripts. Measured with immunoSEQ multiplex PCR; TCRdb has only the in-frame clones, and not every one. The data contain about 260,000 clones, around 68% of them seen just once; the ten biggest clones take up around 0.05%. The chain employs TRBV29-1 and TRBJ2-1; TRBD2 matches at 15 bases. This sequence originates from a young man in good health. Sequenced: naive CD4+ T cells from blood. Here the CDR3 reads CSVRGLAGGSINNEQFF. CDR3 nucleotides: TGCAGCGTCCGCGGACTAGCGGGAGGGAGCATCAACAATGAGCAGTTCTTC.